This T cell receptor (beta chain) comes out of a study of Graves' ophthalmopathy and Graves' hyperthyroidism. As concerns this clonotype: Its target is not known.

CDR3 regions of TCR beta were amplified from RNA transcripts. HTBI primers were employed in first-round RT-PCR, then a second-round multiplex PCR followed. TCRdb reprocessed the multiplex PCR reads with MiXCR, giving one entry per CDR3 protein. The data show about 590,000 distinct CDR3 sequences, with 35% to 45% seen just once and about 4.1% held by the top ten. Overall study findings and caveats: Ophthalmopathy was separated from stable hyperthyroidism by a 13-signature model with roughly 91% sensitivity and around 81% specificity.

The CDR3 runs 15 residues. Germline V CDR1 and CDR2: DFQATT, SNEGSKA (reference sequence). V was clipped by 4 bases and J by 5 bases; unmatched bases: 10. The TCR comes from an adult man with Graves' hyperthyroidism. The sample was peripheral blood or thyroid tissue (not recorded which). The chain is built from TRBV20-1 and TRBJ2-5; TRBD2 matches at 10 bases. As DNA, the CDR3 is TGCAGTGCTACTTATTCTAGCGGGAGTTCGGAGACCCAGTACTTC. As protein: CSATYSSGSSETQYF.